Included here is one T cell receptor beta chain sequence, with context. Its antigen remains unidentified. This record comes from a study of CD8+ T cells in alopecia areata. Findings and caveats of the study: The presence of one nonresponder keeps the tie between baseline CD8+ expansion and response uncertain. Scalp lesions, especially in alopecia totalis/universalis, had higher clonality than normal scalp.

The treatment was: oral pan-JAK inhibitor, 5-10 mg twice daily. Specimens obtained from alopecia areata patients comprised lesional scalp punch biopsies and peripheral blood. This CDR3 is built from 15 residues. Germline V gene data show CDR1 as SGHTA and CDR2 as FQGNSA. V was pared by 1 base and J by 3 bases, with 13 bases between. After isolation, RNA underwent reverse transcription to generate cDNA as the sequencing template. Assay: immunoSEQ multiplex PCR; the TCRdb copy retains only in-frame clones and omits some. The data show 150,000 to 200,000 clones, roughly 60% seen once. J is TRBJ2-7 and V is TRBV7-2; the D is unclear. The input for sequencing was CD4+ T cells sorted from blood, taken at week 24, from a patient treated with tofacitinib. The sequence was collected from a human donor with alopecia areata. As DNA, the CDR3 is TGTGCCAGCAGCTTAGACGGCAGCTCTCTCTACGAGCAGTACTTC. Protein product: CASSLDGSSLYEQYF.